These T cell receptor beta chains were read from a single sample in a study of cytomegalovirus exposure and HLA in healthy donors. Method: immunoSEQ multiplex PCR; TCRdb's copy keeps in-frame clones and lacks some. Counted here are some 98,000 clones, under 75% occurring once; the ten biggest clones make up under 2.5%. The sample comprised PBMCs. All receptors come from a man in his forties or fifties in good health and CMV-seronegative. Both conserved end residues are part of each CDR3. Fields, in order: D gene, V gene, J gene, clone size, CDR3 protein, CDR3 DNA. D genes are given only for firm matches. Expanded clones get a size class; other rows say once, few or many, or leave the size out.

d_gene: -
v_gene: TRBV18
j_gene: TRBJ2-7
abundance: -
CDR3aa: CASSLGQHYEQYF
CDR3nt: TGTGCCAGCTCCTTGGGCCAACACTACGAGCAGTACTTC

d_gene: -
v_gene: TRBV25-1
j_gene: TRBJ2-7
abundance: -
CDR3aa: CASSANEGGGYSYEQYF
CDR3nt: TGTGCCAGCAGTGCCAACGAGGGAGGGGGTTACAGCTACGAGCAGTACTTC

d_gene: TRBD1
v_gene: TRBV6-5
j_gene: TRBJ2-1
abundance: -
CDR3aa: CASNRGTGGQQFF
CDR3nt: TGTGCCAGCAACCGAGGGACAGGGGGCCAGCAGTTCTTC

d_gene: -
v_gene: TRBV7-2
j_gene: TRBJ1-2
abundance: once
CDR3aa: CASSLNTNRAGYGYTF
CDR3nt: TGTGCCAGCAGCTTAAACACCAACAGGGCGGGCTATGGCTACACCTTC

d_gene: -
v_gene: TRBV6-5
j_gene: TRBJ1-6
abundance: few
CDR3aa: CASTLRGGTALHF
CDR3nt: TGTGCCAGCACCCTTCGAGGGGGTACGGCCCTCCACTTT

d_gene: -
v_gene: TRBV6-1
j_gene: TRBJ2-3
abundance: -
CDR3aa: CASSPRLARDTQYF
CDR3nt: TGTGCCAGCAGTCCCCGGTTAGCGAGGGATACGCAGTATTTT

d_gene: -
v_gene: TRBV28
j_gene: TRBJ2-4
abundance: -
CDR3aa: CASSPQGGTKNIQYF
CDR3nt: TGTGCCAGCAGCCCTCAGGGGGGAACCAAAAACATTCAGTACTTC

d_gene: -
v_gene: TRBV7-2
j_gene: TRBJ1-1
abundance: few
CDR3aa: CASSWKGSYLNTEAFF
CDR3nt: TGTGCCAGCAGCTGGAAGGGGTCTTATTTGAACACTGAAGCTTTCTTT

d_gene: TRBD2
v_gene: TRBV4-2
j_gene: TRBJ2-2
abundance: -
CDR3aa: CASSPRLAGDTGELFF
CDR3nt: TGTGCCAGCAGCCCGCGACTAGCGGGGGACACCGGGGAGCTGTTTTTT

d_gene: -
v_gene: TRBV29-1
j_gene: TRBJ1-1
abundance: few
CDR3aa: CSVLVRSGEAFF
CDR3nt: TGCAGCGTCCTTGTTCGGAGTGGTGAAGCTTTCTTT

d_gene: TRBD1
v_gene: TRBV29-1
j_gene: TRBJ2-7
abundance: once
CDR3aa: CSVETGDYEQYF
CDR3nt: TGCAGCGTTGAAACAGGGGACTACGAGCAGTACTTC

d_gene: -
v_gene: TRBV6-1
j_gene: TRBJ1-4
abundance: -
CDR3aa: CASSEAEGRLYEKLFF
CDR3nt: TGTGCCAGCAGTGAAGCGGAGGGCAGGCTTTACGAAAAACTGTTTTTT

d_gene: TRBD1
v_gene: TRBV6-5
j_gene: TRBJ1-5
abundance: -
CDR3aa: CASRGTGNNQPQHF
CDR3nt: TGTGCCAGCAGAGGGACAGGGAACAATCAGCCCCAGCATTTT

d_gene: TRBD1
v_gene: TRBV5-6
j_gene: TRBJ1-2
abundance: -
CDR3aa: CASSFFGGGRGDSNYGYTF
CDR3nt: TGTGCCAGCTCTTTCTTTGGAGGTGGCAGGGGGGATTCTAACTATGGCTACACCTTC

d_gene: TRBD1
v_gene: TRBV6-5
j_gene: TRBJ1-2
abundance: -
CDR3aa: CASKRRDRTNYGYTF
CDR3nt: TGTGCCAGCAAAAGACGGGACAGGACTAACTATGGCTACACCTTC

d_gene: -
v_gene: TRBV19
j_gene: TRBJ2-2
abundance: -
CDR3aa: CASSIAKGTGELFF
CDR3nt: TGTGCCAGTAGTATAGCCAAGGGGACCGGGGAGCTGTTTTTT

d_gene: -
v_gene: TRBV11-2
j_gene: TRBJ2-3
abundance: -
CDR3aa: CASSLGGGGTDTQYF
CDR3nt: TGTGCCAGCAGCTTAGGAGGGGGTGGCACAGATACGCAGTATTTT

d_gene: TRBD2
v_gene: TRBV7-9
j_gene: TRBJ2-7
abundance: -
CDR3aa: CASRGEDEQYF
CDR3nt: TGTGCCAGTCGGGGGGAGGACGAGCAGTACTTC

d_gene: -
v_gene: TRBV7-5
j_gene: TRBJ1-1
abundance: -
CDR3aa: CARSGQGATEAFF
CDR3nt: TGTGCCAGAAGCGGACAGGGGGCCACTGAAGCTTTCTTT

d_gene: -
v_gene: TRBV19
j_gene: TRBJ1-2
abundance: -
CDR3aa: CASTPGNYGYTF
CDR3nt: TGTGCCAGTACTCCAGGGAACTATGGCTACACCTTC

d_gene: TRBD2
v_gene: TRBV5-1
j_gene: TRBJ2-7
abundance: -
CDR3aa: CASSPAGGNEQYF
CDR3nt: TGCGCCAGCAGCCCCGCCGGGGGGAACGAGCAGTACTTC

d_gene: -
v_gene: TRBV11-2
j_gene: TRBJ2-7
abundance: -
CDR3aa: CASSFGPGTIPTGEQYF
CDR3nt: -

d_gene: -
v_gene: TRBV25-1
j_gene: TRBJ1-1
abundance: -
CDR3aa: CASSLAGGIHTEAFF
CDR3nt: TGTGCCAGCAGTCTCGCCGGGGGGATCCACACTGAAGCTTTCTTT

d_gene: -
v_gene: TRBV27
j_gene: TRBJ1-5
abundance: -
CDR3aa: CASSLGGSQPQHF
CDR3nt: TGTGCCAGTAGTTTGGGGGGGAGTCAGCCCCAGCATTTT

d_gene: -
v_gene: TRBV27
j_gene: TRBJ2-6
abundance: few
CDR3aa: CASTYSGANVLTF
CDR3nt: TGTGCCAGCACCTACTCTGGGGCCAACGTCCTGACTTTC

d_gene: TRBD1
v_gene: TRBV7-2
j_gene: TRBJ1-2
abundance: -
CDR3aa: CASSFGQGANYGYTF
CDR3nt: TGTGCCAGCAGCTTTGGACAGGGAGCTAACTATGGCTACACCTTC

d_gene: -
v_gene: TRBV13
j_gene: TRBJ2-7
abundance: -
CDR3aa: CASSFGRGYEQYF
CDR3nt: TGTGCCAGCAGTTTCGGACGGGGTTACGAGCAGTACTTC

d_gene: TRBD1
v_gene: TRBV27
j_gene: TRBJ1-6
abundance: -
CDR3aa: CASSPILTGFYNSPLHF
CDR3nt: TGTGCCAGCAGCCCCATACTGACAGGGTTCTATAATTCACCCCTCCACTTT

d_gene: -
v_gene: TRBV7-8
j_gene: TRBJ1-1
abundance: -
CDR3aa: CASSPGLSRGAFF
CDR3nt: TGTGCCAGCAGCCCGGGTTTGTCTCGGGGGGCTTTCTTT

d_gene: -
v_gene: TRBV27
j_gene: TRBJ2-1
abundance: -
CDR3aa: CASSLRGRGSYGEQFF
CDR3nt: TGTGCCAGCAGTTTACGTGGAAGGGGGTCCTACGGTGAGCAGTTCTTC

d_gene: TRBD1
v_gene: TRBV6-1
j_gene: TRBJ1-1
abundance: few
CDR3aa: CASSGSGQGHPEAFF
CDR3nt: TGTGCCAGCAGTGGATCGGGACAGGGCCACCCTGAAGCTTTCTTT

d_gene: TRBD1
v_gene: TRBV30
j_gene: TRBJ1-1
abundance: -
CDR3aa: CAWMGQENTEAFF
CDR3nt: TGTGCCTGGATGGGACAGGAGAACACTGAAGCTTTCTTT

d_gene: TRBD1
v_gene: TRBV30
j_gene: TRBJ1-4
abundance: few
CDR3aa: CAWSNRGSEKLFF
CDR3nt: TGTGCCTGGAGTAACAGGGGTAGCGAAAAACTGTTTTTT

d_gene: -
v_gene: TRBV29-1
j_gene: TRBJ2-2
abundance: -
CDR3aa: CSVDTGVTGELFF
CDR3nt: TGCAGCGTTGATACGGGGGTCACCGGGGAGCTGTTTTTT

d_gene: -
v_gene: TRBV27
j_gene: TRBJ2-7
abundance: few
CDR3aa: CASSRGQGPLYF
CDR3nt: TGTGCCAGCAGCCGAGGACAAGGACCTTTGTACTTC

d_gene: TRBD1
v_gene: TRBV5-6
j_gene: TRBJ2-1
abundance: few
CDR3aa: CASSSGTGFYNEQFF
CDR3nt: TGTGCCAGCAGTTCCGGGACAGGGTTCTACAATGAGCAGTTCTTC

d_gene: TRBD2
v_gene: TRBV27
j_gene: TRBJ2-1
abundance: -
CDR3aa: CASSSRTSGTYNEQFF
CDR3nt: TGTGCCAGCAGTTCTCGGACTAGCGGGACCTACAATGAGCAGTTCTTC

d_gene: -
v_gene: TRBV9
j_gene: TRBJ1-1
abundance: -
CDR3aa: CASSVGEACTEAFF
CDR3nt: TGTGCCAGCAGCGTAGGCGAGGCATGCACTGAAGCTTTCTTT

d_gene: -
v_gene: TRBV4-1
j_gene: TRBJ1-3
abundance: -
CDR3aa: CASSQDSGAGGNTIYF
CDR3nt: TGCGCCAGCAGCCAAGATTCTGGTGCGGGCGGAAACACCATATATTTT

d_gene: -
v_gene: TRBV6-1
j_gene: TRBJ2-3
abundance: -
CDR3aa: CASSERPSQRSTDTQYF
CDR3nt: TGTGCCAGCAGTGAAAGACCTTCGCAGCGGAGCACGGATACGCAGTATTTT

d_gene: -
v_gene: TRBV30
j_gene: TRBJ2-3
abundance: -
CDR3aa: CAWSVLPGGTYTQYF
CDR3nt: TGTGCCTGGAGTGTCCTCCCGGGGGGCACATATACGCAGTATTTT

d_gene: TRBD2
v_gene: TRBV5-4
j_gene: TRBJ2-1
abundance: -
CDR3aa: CASIPRTSGSLNEQFF
CDR3nt: TGTGCCAGCATCCCCCGGACTAGCGGGAGCCTCAATGAGCAGTTCTTC

d_gene: TRBD1
v_gene: TRBV25-1
j_gene: TRBJ1-2
abundance: -
CDR3aa: CASSANRDRGQGYTF
CDR3nt: TGTGCCAGCAGTGCGAACCGGGACAGGGGGCAAGGCTACACCTTC

d_gene: -
v_gene: TRBV29-1
j_gene: TRBJ1-1
abundance: -
CDR3aa: CSVDIMNTEAFF
CDR3nt: TGCAGCGTTGACATCATGAACACTGAAGCTTTCTTT

d_gene: TRBD2
v_gene: TRBV7-2
j_gene: TRBJ2-3
abundance: -
CDR3aa: CASSSGLAGVRTDTQYF
CDR3nt: TGTGCCAGCAGCTCGGGACTAGCGGGAGTGAGGACAGATACGCAGTATTTT

d_gene: TRBD1
v_gene: TRBV6-5
j_gene: TRBJ1-5
abundance: -
CDR3aa: CASSYSDRDQPQHF
CDR3nt: TGTGCCAGCAGTTACAGCGACAGGGATCAGCCCCAGCATTTT

d_gene: TRBD1
v_gene: TRBV18
j_gene: TRBJ1-3
abundance: few
CDR3aa: CASSYRDRGPSYSGNTIYF
CDR3nt: TGTGCCAGCTCATACCGGGACAGGGGGCCTTCTTACTCTGGAAACACCATATATTTT

d_gene: -
v_gene: TRBV7-9
j_gene: TRBJ2-1
abundance: few
CDR3aa: CASSFDLSGQNEQFF
CDR3nt: TGTGCCAGCAGCTTCGATCTTTCTGGACAAAATGAGCAGTTCTTC

d_gene: TRBD1
v_gene: TRBV2
j_gene: TRBJ2-7
abundance: -
CDR3aa: CASTRDRNYEQYF
CDR3nt: TGTGCCAGCACCCGGGACAGAAACTACGAGCAGTACTTC

d_gene: -
v_gene: TRBV19
j_gene: TRBJ1-5
abundance: -
CDR3aa: CASKTGPNQPQHF
CDR3nt: TGTGCCAGTAAGACAGGACCCAATCAGCCCCAGCATTTT

d_gene: -
v_gene: TRBV19
j_gene: TRBJ2-3
abundance: -
CDR3aa: CASSTTWDTQYF
CDR3nt: TGTGCCAGTAGTACCACATGGGATACGCAGTATTTT

d_gene: TRBD1
v_gene: TRBV5-4
j_gene: TRBJ2-2
abundance: once
CDR3aa: CASSYGTANTGELFF
CDR3nt: TGTGCCAGCAGCTACGGGACAGCAAACACCGGGGAGCTGTTTTTT

d_gene: TRBD1
v_gene: TRBV5-6
j_gene: TRBJ2-7
abundance: -
CDR3aa: CASSQGAPRGEQYF
CDR3nt: TGTGCCAGCAGTCAGGGGGCGCCCAGAGGCGAGCAGTACTTC

d_gene: -
v_gene: TRBV9
j_gene: TRBJ1-2
abundance: -
CDR3aa: CASSTRSGGYTF
CDR3nt: TGTGCCAGCAGCACTCGTAGTGGTGGCTACACCTTC

d_gene: TRBD1
v_gene: TRBV7-2
j_gene: TRBJ2-2
abundance: -
CDR3aa: CASSWGYRGRELFF
CDR3nt: TGTGCCAGCAGCTGGGGATACAGGGGCCGGGAGCTGTTTTTT